This is a list of T cell receptor beta chains from one sample in a study of blood T cells in healthy people across ages. MiXCR, applied by TCRdb to the 5' RACE reads, yields one record per CDR3 protein. This sample has about 1,500,000 distinct CDR3 sequences, with roughly 28% found just once. The sequencing input was blood. The source is a woman in her 30s in good health. CDR3s include the opening cysteine and the closing phenylalanine or tryptophan.

J	V	length	CDR3
TRBJ1-4	TRBV6-5	18	CASSYRNPGAFSGEKLFF
TRBJ1-1	TRBV19	16	CASSPRQGIMNTEAFF
TRBJ2-3	TRBV5-4	16	CASSLKVSGSTDTQYF
TRBJ2-3	TRBV20-1	13	CSASMGARDTQYF
TRBJ2-1	TRBV2	15	CASSPGPGSYNEQFF
TRBJ2-7	TRBV6-6	15	CASREDTGGPYEQYF
TRBJ1-2	TRBV10-3	13	CATQWAGGYGYTF
TRBJ2-7	TRBV11-2	17	CASSLGPTGQDSYEQYF
TRBJ2-1	TRBV11-2	14	CASSLDGTDNEQFF
TRBJ1-4	TRBV5-1	16	CASSYYGTNNNEKLFF
TRBJ1-2	TRBV25-1	14	CASSEPTPNYGYTF
TRBJ1-2	TRBV29-1	14	CSVVGGGGDYGYTF
TRBJ2-1	TRBV6-2/TRBV6-3	14	CASKPLGTYNEQFF
TRBJ2-7	TRBV5-1	14	CASSGSSGGYEQYF
TRBJ2-1	TRBV18	17	CASSPRVAGTSYNEQFF
TRBJ2-5	TRBV12-3/TRBV12-4	13	CASSFTPRETQYF
TRBJ1-5	TRBV3-1	17	CASSQAPGEGPYQPQHF
TRBJ2-5	TRBV7-7	14	CASSLGQVGETQYF
TRBJ2-7	TRBV20-1	12	CSAVGQIYEQYF
TRBJ1-2	TRBV7-2	13	CASSSTRYSGYTF
TRBJ2-7	TRBV4-2	16	CASSQGSTSGNYEQYF
TRBJ2-7	TRBV20-1	14	CSASEGGSSYEQYF
TRBJ1-2	TRBV5-1	15	CASSHGTTSNYGYTF
TRBJ2-3	TRBV20-1	14	CSARVGSGRDTQYF
TRBJ2-1	TRBV12-3/TRBV12-4	16	CASRRTRGQGLDEQFF
TRBJ2-1	TRBV19	14	CASSWPDFSDEQFF
TRBJ2-5	TRBV21-1	14	CASSPGRGVVTQYF
TRBJ2-1	TRBV6-2/TRBV6-3	18	CASSSLGLAGLIYNEQFF
TRBJ2-1	TRBV15	15	CATSRGAGRYNEQFF
TRBJ2-1	TRBV9	13	CASSPPEQETQFF
TRBJ2-3	TRBV5-1	16	CASNSQAGVYPDTQYF
TRBJ1-1	TRBV12-3/TRBV12-4	14	CASSSRDRGAEAFF
TRBJ2-1	TRBV4-1	15	CASSQLGGSYNEQFF
TRBJ1-4	TRBV12-3/TRBV12-4	13	CASSFGLGEKLFF
TRBJ1-4	TRBV18	14	CTSSSGQGNEKLFF
TRBJ2-3	TRBV5-1	17	CASSLALAGGPVDTQYF
TRBJ2-7	TRBV12-3/TRBV12-4	13	CASSLLDDREQYF
TRBJ2-1	TRBV29-1	14	CSVEKGGIYNEQFF
TRBJ1-4	TRBV2	12	CASSTNTPGLFF
TRBJ2-5	TRBV20-1	15	CSARDLREGQETQYF
TRBJ2-5	TRBV7-9	16	CASSFGLVGDQETQYF
TRBJ1-6	TRBV7-9	12	CASRSTSGTLHF
TRBJ2-5	TRBV29-1	12	CSVTPIQETQYF
TRBJ1-2	TRBV10-3	16	CAIRVSGTGAGYGYTF
TRBJ2-4	TRBV6-6	14	CASNSGDSKNIQYF
TRBJ2-1	TRBV9	15	CASTSAGVGWNEQFF